The clone carrying this T cell receptor beta chain has more than one count but fewer than ten. This sample stems from a study of blood T cell repertoires in COVID-19. As for the study in general: Material from acute and convalescent COVID-19 was sourced from the United States, Italy and Spain. The analysed material was cDNA or gDNA that came from T cells, B-cell-depleted T cells, or PBMCs.

This CDR3 has 14 residues. Trimming cost V 2 bases and J 7 bases, with 15 bases left between them. CDR1 and CDR2 (germline): LNHDA, SQIVND (reference sequence). Original processing methods: Amplification of reference gene primers was used by the study to estimate nucleated cell counts. Assay used: immunoSEQ multiplex PCR; TCRdb lists only in-frame clones, some missing. D and trimming come from the DNA, and the V and J calls and clone size come from that table. Seen here are under 200,000 clones, 70% to 85% observed once, and the top ten hold approximately 5.4%. Sequences were obtained from peripheral blood. The receptor was isolated from a woman aged 30 to 39 with acute or convalescent COVID-19. This chain joins TRBV19 and TRBJ2-7; the D gene is possibly TRBD2 (5 bases). As DNA, the CDR3 is TGTGCCAGTAGTATACAGCCAGGCTCGGGAGAGCAGTACTTC. It encodes CASSIQPGSGEQYF.